This entry is about one T cell receptor (beta chain). The sample comes from a study of blood T cell repertoires in COVID-19. Study-wide context: Donors in the United States, Italy and Spain gave samples during acute or convalescent COVID-19. T cells, B-cell-depleted T cells, or PBMCs provided the cDNA or gDNA that served as material.

Authors' data handling: Nucleated cell number was recorded as an estimate derived from reference gene primer amplification. Repertoires were generated with immunoSEQ multiplex PCR, while TCRdb's copy carries only in-frame clones and drops some. From that table come the V and J calls and clone size; the DNA was used to work out D and trimming. This sample has under 130,000 clones; over 85% occur once, and the top ten carry 15% to 20%. Trimming cost V 6 bases and J 4 bases, with 18 bases left between them. The CDR3 has 15 amino acids. CDR1 and CDR2 (germline): SQVTM, ANQGSEA. The chain joins TRBV29-1 to TRBJ2-2; tentatively, D is TRBD1 (7 bases). This sequence originates from a woman aged 80 or over in a cohort sampled during active COVID-19. The specimen was peripheral blood. The CDR3 reads CSVLRQGGFTGELFF. The CDR3 nucleotides are TGCAGCGTCCTTAGACAGGGAGGATTCACCGGGGAGCTGTTTTTT.